A single sample is the source of the 2 T cell receptor beta chains below, sequenced in a study of T cells expressing NK-cell markers. TCRdb re-called the 5' RACE reads; one entry per CDR3 protein, DNA not given. The repertoire table contains 200,000 to 300,000 distinct CDR3 sequences. Sequencing was carried out using blood T cells: a sorted CD56 or NKG2C T cell subset, CD4+ or CD8+ T cells, or bulk PBMC T cells (not recorded which). These TCRs come from a woman between 18 and 70 years old in good health.

The chain carries TRBV6-5 and TRBJ2-3; the D call of TRBD2 rests on TCRdb alone, since no DNA is present to check it. Germline values: CDR1 MNHEY, CDR2 SVGAGI. The CDR3 runs to 17 residues. The CDR3 sequence: CASSYSGAGGTTDTQYF.

The rearrangement uses TRBV29-1 and TRBJ2-7; the TCRdb call, TRBD2, lacks DNA for checking. CDR3 length: 14 residues. Germline values: CDR1 SQVTM, CDR2 ANQGSEA. The CDR3 sequence is CSVEDTGGRYEQYF.